The T cell receptor (beta chain) under discussion was sequenced for a study of T cells after yellow fever vaccination (dated by TCRdb to between 2019 and 2020). Background on the whole study: Libraries from fractions with low cell numbers were prepared with the SMART-Seq v4 Ultra Low Input RNA kit. Two healthy male donors, one aged 18 to 30 and one aged 30 to 39 years, were included in the cohort. To follow T-cell clones before and after both primary and booster YFV17D yellow fever vaccination, bulk TCR alpha and beta repertoires underwent longitudinal sequencing. Blood was collected at multiple timepoints before and after primary and secondary immunization, and bulk PBMC replicates and cell subsets were isolated.

Interpreted using the paper, the treatment or condition label stands for: live attenuated yellow fever vaccine strain. At every blood-draw timepoint, two biological replicates of bulk PBMCs were collected. PBMCs were isolated from peripheral blood using a standard Ficoll-Paque protocol. TriZol was used to extract RNA from bulk PBMCs, from CD4 and CD8 fractions, and from dextramer-positive and dextramer-negative fractions. TCR cDNA was made using 5'RACE template switching, a step that added a universal primer site and unique molecular identifiers. Priming of cDNA synthesis was performed from both the TCR alpha and TCR beta constant segments. Libraries were amplified in two PCR steps, with sample barcodes and sequencing adapters added in the second step. Sequencing of the libraries was done on either Illumina HiSeq 2500 (2x100 bp) or NovaSeq (2x150 bp). The original pipeline was this. Demultiplexing of reads and collapsing into UMI consensus sequences were performed with MIGEC, and V(D)J alignment was carried out with MiXCR. Vaccine-responding clonotypes were identified with edgeR using replicate PBMC samples, with FDR below 0.01 and a log2 fold change above 5 up to day 15 being required. CD4 or CD8 identity was assigned to each bulk clonotype according to whether the clonotype was present at higher abundance in the sequenced CD4 repertoire or the sequenced CD8 repertoire. Clones were called with MiXCR by TCRdb after fastp trimmed the public reads at Q25, and only in-frame beta chains were retained. Rows are unified per CDR3 protein, each entry keeping the most common DNA and genes. The V and J calls shown here were made by TCRdb, not taken from the authors' results. Across this sample there are about 580,000 distinct CDR3 sequences, with 17% seen only once. 15% to 20% of the sample goes to the ten largest clones.

The CDR3 contains 14 residues, cysteine and phenylalanine counted. Only the CDR3 region is kept as DNA, spanning 42 bases read in frame from base 1. The germline V gene (reference sequence) yields SGHAT for CDR1 and FQDESV for CDR2. V is reduced by 8 bases and J by 0 bases, leaving a spacing of 12 bases between them. Overall results and qualifications from the work: Computational filtering was needed because FACS-sorted repertoires could contain abundant contaminating clonotypes from the bulk population. Compared with the primary T-cell response, the secondary T-cell response was weaker but faster, peaking on day 5 rather than day 15. A small fraction of clonotypes appeared in both the CD4 and CD8 compartments, likely as a result of convergent recombination. The study included only two donors, which limits how far the findings can be generalized. Most clones expanded after primary vaccination were re-detected after the booster (96% of CD4 and about nine tenths of CD8), suggesting broad memory maintenance.

This clonotype appeared a few times. What this receptor recognizes is not known. Base qualities are not provided; no much larger clone lies one nucleotide away. The chain couples TRBV11-1 to TRBJ2-3; the D element could tentatively be TRBD1 or TRBD2, as 5 bases agree for each. This TCR was recovered from a man between 18 and 29 years old who received the YFV17D yellow fever vaccine. The sequences come from PBMCs, collected less than 6 days after the first yellow fever vaccination. The DNA reads TGTGCCAGCGGCCGGGACCAGAGCACAGATACGCAGTATTTT. Translated, it reads CASGRDQSTDTQYF.